The 5 T cell receptor beta chains below all came from one sample that was sequenced in a study of OX40 agonist ivuxolimab in advanced cancers. Generated by immunoSEQ multiplex PCR, the TCRdb table keeps only in-frame clones and is missing some. This sample carries about 76,000 clones, around nine tenths of them seen once, and the ten largest clones take over 10%. The source material was CD4+ or CD8+ T cells sorted from blood, sampled in a trial of the OX40 agonist ivuxolimab. Receptors were obtained from an adult with an advanced solid tumor such as melanoma, head and neck, liver or kidney cancer.

This chain uses TRBV27 with TRBJ1-3; 7 bases align to TRBD1. CDR3 size: 14 residues. J lost 3 bases, V lost 5 bases, and 4 bases had no gene match. Germline CDR1 MNHEY, CDR2 SMNVEV (reference sequence). The CDR3 loop is CASSGDRDGNTIYF. The CDR3, as DNA: TGTGCCAGCAGTGGGGACAGAGATGGAAACACCATATATTTT.

The chain links TRBV27 to TRBJ1-2; 10 positions agree with TRBD1. Germline assignment: CDR1 MNHEY and CDR2 SMNVEV (reference sequence). The trim removed 3 bases at V and 4 bases at J, leaving 8 bases unmatched. This CDR3 comprises 16 residues. The CDR3 sequence is CASSLASGQGIYGYTF. As DNA, the CDR3 is TGTGCCAGCAGTTTGGCTTCGGGACAGGGGATCTATGGCTACACCTTC.

The V gene is TRBV12-2, the J gene TRBJ1-1; the table's D call TRBD1 went unverified against the DNA. TRBV12-2 counts as a pseudogene. The CDR3 is made up of 14 amino acids. CDR3 residues: CASRFGTVNTEAFF. The CDR3 DNA follows: TGTGCAAGTCGCTTCGGTACAGTGAACACTGAAGCTTTCTTT.

This rearrangement joins TRBV11-3 to TRBJ2-2, with 11 bases fitting TRBD1. The CDR3 loop spans 14 amino acids. The V gene's germline CDR1 is SGHNT and CDR2 YENEEA. The V gene end was trimmed by 9 bases and the J gene end by 5 bases; junction bases not matched to a gene: 5. Here the CDR3 DNA reads TGTGCCAGTAAGGGACAGGGGGATACCGGGGAGCTGTTTTTT. It is translated as CASKGQGDTGELFF. Based on the CDR3 plus reference TRBV11-3 and TRBJ2-2, the full variable domain is EAGVVQSPRYKIIEKKQPVAFWCNPISGHNTLYWYLQNLGQGPELLIRYENEEAVDDSQLPKDRFSAERLKGVDSTLKIQPAELGDSAVYLCASKGQGDTGELFFGEGSRLTVL.

The chain employs TRBV7-9 and TRBJ2-1; D may correspond to TRBD1 or TRBD2 (5 bases each). V lost 1 base and J 2 bases, leaving 12 bases between the germline ends. This CDR3 is 16 amino acids long. Germline CDR1 SEHNR, CDR2 FQNEAQ (reference sequence). CDR3 sequence (DNA): TGTGCCAGCAGCTTAGTGGGGGACGCTCCCTACAATGAGCAGTTCTTC. This codes for CASSLVGDAPYNEQFF.